Described below is a single T cell receptor beta chain sequence and its context. The antigen is unknown. This sample stems from a study of cytomegalovirus exposure and HLA in healthy donors. Primers: 60 Vbeta forward and 13 Jbeta reverse. Using immunoSEQ multiplex PCR, the repertoire was profiled, and TCRdb retains in-frame clones only, with some absent. The sample shows fewer than 200,000 clones, around 83% of them seen only once. Healthy bone marrow donors made up the donors. Broader study findings: HLA alleles were associated with 15,000 to 20,000 TCR beta sequences in a later analysis at 0.05 false discovery rate. Based on reports, TCR beta sequences accurately predicted HLA-A and HLA-B alleles for most subjects.

The source material was PBMCs. The clonotype originates from a man aged 40-49 years in good health and CMV-seropositive.

The CDR3 sequence: CASSNLGGSPLHF. In DNA, the CDR3 is TGTGCCAGCAGTAACCTGGGGGGTTCACCCCTCCACTTT. This chain joins TRBV6-1 and TRBJ1-6; TRBD1 is a possible D gene (5 bases). This CDR3 has 13 residues. Germline lookup yields CDR1 MNHNS and CDR2 SASEGT. V was clipped by 5 bases and J by 9 bases, with 11 bases between them.